Listed below are T cell receptor beta chains from one sample, sequenced in a study of blood T cell repertoires in COVID-19. The assay was immunoSEQ multiplex PCR, and TCRdb's table has in-frame clones only and misses some. The sample holds about 190,000 clones; around nine tenths are singletons and the top ten take approximately 1%. Material: peripheral blood. Every receptor here comes from a man aged 25-45 years with acute or convalescent COVID-19. Both conserved end residues are part of each CDR3. D genes are given only for firm matches. A row's size may be missing; if present it is once, few, many or a size class.

J	V	D	size	CDR3	DNA
TRBJ1-4	TRBV6-5	.	once	CASREGGADEKLFF	TGTGCCAGCAGGGAGGGGGGGGCGGACGAAAAACTGTTTTTT
TRBJ2-2	TRBV3-1/TRBV3-2	.	.	CASRTSNTGELFF	TGTGCCAGCAGGACTAGTAACACCGGGGAGCTGTTTTTT
TRBJ1-2	TRBV6-5	.	.	CASSYSGQGFYGYTF	TGTGCCAGCAGTTACTCCGGGCAGGGGTTCTATGGCTACACCTTC
TRBJ2-1	TRBV4-1	.	.	CASSQGWRSSYNEQFF	TGCGCCAGCAGCCAAGGTTGGCGGAGCTCCTACAATGAGCAGTTCTTC
TRBJ1-2	TRBV28	TRBD1	.	CASSYATTGLYYGYTF	TGTGCCAGCAGTTACGCTACGACAGGGTTATACTATGGCTACACCTTC
TRBJ2-1	TRBV28	TRBD1	.	CASSLQGSSANEQFF	TGTGCCAGCAGTCTACAGGGGTCCTCGGCCAATGAGCAGTTCTTC
TRBJ1-5	TRBV6-2/TRBV6-3	.	.	CASSYSFLQPQHF	TGTGCCAGCAGTTACTCGTTTCTTCAGCCCCAGCATTTT
TRBJ2-1	TRBV7-9	.	few	CASSARDSYNEQFF	TGTGCCAGCAGCGCGCGGGATAGCTACAATGAGCAGTTCTTC
TRBJ2-2	TRBV28	.	.	CASSFSGELFF	TGTGCCAGCAGTTTCAGCGGGGAGCTGTTTTTT
TRBJ1-1	TRBV5-4	.	.	CASSLALSRGTEAFF	TGTGCCAGCAGCTTGGCCCTGTCCAGAGGGACTGAAGCTTTCTTT
TRBJ1-1	TRBV2	TRBD1	.	CASRATGDAEAFF	TGTGCCAGCAGAGCGACAGGGGACGCTGAAGCTTTCTTT
TRBJ1-1	TRBV7-9	.	.	CASIQGRNTEAFF	TGTGCCAGCATCCAGGGGAGAAACACTGAAGCTTTCTTT
TRBJ1-3	TRBV6-5	.	.	CASSTPQGYGNTIYF	TGTGCCAGCAGTACCCCTCAGGGTTATGGAAACACCATATATTTT
TRBJ2-2	TRBV3-1/TRBV3-2	.	.	CASSQGGQYGGELFF	TGTGCCAGCAGCCAAGGGGGGCAGTACGGCGGGGAGCTGTTTTTT
TRBJ1-3	TRBV27	TRBD1	.	CASSRQGSSGNTIYF	TGTGCCAGCAGTAGACAGGGATCCTCTGGAAACACCATATATTTT
TRBJ1-6	TRBV7-3	TRBD1	.	CASSLLGQGNSPLHF	TGTGCCAGCAGCTTATTGGGACAGGGGAATTCACCCCTCCACTTT
TRBJ2-5	TRBV11-2	.	.	CASSLTGNRETQYF	TGTGCCAGCAGCTTAACAGGGAATAGGGAGACCCAGTACTTC
TRBJ2-2	TRBV6-5	.	.	CASSYSERGIGELFF	TGTGCCAGCAGTTACTCCGAGAGAGGGATCGGGGAGCTGTTTTTT
TRBJ1-2	TRBV5-1	.	.	CASSRDTSWGYTF	TGCGCCAGCAGCAGGGACACCTCTTGGGGCTACACCTTC
TRBJ1-6	TRBV6-5	.	few	CASSYSMGLNSPLHF	TGTGCCAGCAGTTACTCGATGGGACTAAATTCACCCCTCCACTTT
TRBJ1-4	TRBV7-6	.	.	CASSPWTGGNEKLFF	TGTGCCAGCAGCCCATGGACGGGGGGCAACGAAAAACTGTTTTTT
TRBJ2-1	TRBV10-1	.	.	CASRDSFGGNEQFF	TGCGCCAGCAGGGACAGTTTTGGAGGCAATGAGCAGTTCTTC
TRBJ1-5	TRBV20-1	.	.	CSASSASNQPQHF	TGCAGTGCTAGTAGCGCAAGCAATCAGCCCCAGCATTTT
TRBJ2-6	TRBV15	TRBD1	.	CATSPRRGQGASGANVLTF	TGTGCCACCAGCCCCAGGCGCGGACAGGGAGCCTCTGGGGCCAACGTCCTGACTTTC
TRBJ1-2	TRBV6-5	TRBD1	.	CASSPTGDYGYTF	TGTGCCAGCAGTCCCACAGGGGACTATGGCTACACCTTC
TRBJ1-4	TRBV6-2/TRBV6-3	TRBD1	once	CASSYLTGWEKLFF	TGTGCCAGCAGTTATCTGACAGGGTGGGAAAAACTGTTTTTT
TRBJ1-4	TRBV18	.	.	CASSPPGFRSDNEKLFF	TGTGCCAGCTCACCACCGGGTTTCAGGTCAGATAATGAAAAACTGTTTTTT
TRBJ1-5	TRBV6-4	.	.	CASSDGDTLSNQPQHF	TGTGCCAGCAGTGACGGGGACACCCTAAGCAATCAGCCCCAGCATTTT
TRBJ1-6	TRBV6-5	.	.	CASSYIAGYNSPLHF	TGTGCCAGCAGTTACATTGCGGGGTACAATTCACCCCTCCACTTT